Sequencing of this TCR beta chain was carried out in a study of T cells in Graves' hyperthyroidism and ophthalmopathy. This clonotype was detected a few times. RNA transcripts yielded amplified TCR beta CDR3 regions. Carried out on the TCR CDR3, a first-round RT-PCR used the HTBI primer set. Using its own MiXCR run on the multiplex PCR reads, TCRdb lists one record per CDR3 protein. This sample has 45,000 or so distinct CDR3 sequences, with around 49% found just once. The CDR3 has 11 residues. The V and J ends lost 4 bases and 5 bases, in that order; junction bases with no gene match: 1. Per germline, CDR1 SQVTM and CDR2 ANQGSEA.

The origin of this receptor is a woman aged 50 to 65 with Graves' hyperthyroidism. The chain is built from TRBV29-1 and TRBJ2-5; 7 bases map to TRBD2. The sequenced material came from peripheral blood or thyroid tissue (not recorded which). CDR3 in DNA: TGCAGCGTTGGAGCGGGGGAGACCCAGTACTTC. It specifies CSVGAGETQYF.